A single sample is the source of the 32 T cell receptor beta chains below, sequenced in a study of blood T cells in healthy people across ages. A second PCR of roughly 7 to 11 cycles used a sample-barcoded 5' primer and a J-beta primer mix. TCRdb redid the calling of the 5' RACE reads with MiXCR, one entry per CDR3 protein. The data contain 650,000 to 700,000 distinct CDR3 sequences, approximately 52% of them seen just once; the ten biggest clones take up approximately 13%. The sample consisted of blood. These receptors came from a woman older than 75 in good health.

This clonotype was counted ten times or more. The chain combines TRBV28 with TRBJ2-5; D unresolved. CDR1 is MDHEN, CDR2 SYDVKM, per germline. Trimming cost V 5 bases and J 0 bases, with 7 bases left between them. There are 13 residues in the CDR3. For the CDR3, the DNA is TGTGCCAGCAGTAACGTCAACCAAGAGACCCAGTACTTC. Residues: CASSNVNQETQYF.

This clonotype was detected many times. The V gene is TRBV20-1, the J gene TRBJ1-2, with D possibly matching TRBD1 (5 bases). This CDR3 has 16 amino acids. Trimming shortened V by 0 bases and J by 6 bases, and 20 bases separated the two germline ends. Germline assignment: CDR1 DFQATT and CDR2 SNEGSKA (reference sequence). CDR3 sequence reads: CSARDLRGLFFDGYTF. CDR3 nucleotide sequence: TGCAGTGCTAGAGATCTAAGGGGCTTGTTCTTCGATGGCTACACCTTC.

This clonotype came up a few times. The V gene is TRBV6-5, the J gene TRBJ1-1, with TRBD1 identical over 8 bases. The ends lost 4 bases at V and 3 bases at J; junction bases unmatched: 16. Germline loops: CDR1 MNHEY, CDR2 SVGAGI. There are 18 residues in the CDR3. CDR3: CASSSLAGQGMGYTEAFF. The CDR3, as DNA: TGTGCCAGCAGTTCCCTGGCCGGACAGGGAATGGGGTACACTGAAGCTTTCTTT.

This clonotype was recorded at least ten times. The chain joins TRBV7-9 to TRBJ2-7; D perhaps matches TRBD1 (5 bases). The V gene's germline CDR1 is SEHNR and CDR2 FQNEAQ (reference sequence). V was cut by 2 bases and J by 5 bases, with 13 bases left in between. There are 14 residues in the CDR3. The CDR3 bases are TGTGCCAGCAGCTTATTACAGGTTGCCGACGAGCAGTACTTC. As protein: CASSLLQVADEQYF.

Worth noting for this clonotype: Germline is not matched at one junction end, which may reflect a read error. The chain combines TRBV30 with TRBJ2-1; the match to TRBD2 covers 13 bases. Germline CDR1 GTSNPN, CDR2 SVGIG (reference sequence). The CDR3 is 18 residues long. CDR3 protein: CAWLTGTSGTFSYDEQFF. In nucleotides, the CDR3 is TGTGCCTGGTTAACCGGGACTAGCGGGACTTTCTCCTACGATGAGCAGTTCTTC.

For the CDR3, the DNA is TGTGCCAGCCGCCAAACCGGGACAAAGAATGAGCAGTTCTTC. Translation gives CASRQTGTKNEQFF. This chain joins TRBV28 and TRBJ2-1, with D tentatively TRBD1 (6 bases). Trimming left V 8 bases short and J 7 bases short, with 18 bases between. The CDR3 spans 14 residues. Germline CDR1 and CDR2: MDHEN and SYDVKM.

V usage is TRBV21-1 and J usage is TRBJ2-4. TRBV21-1 is an annotated pseudogene. The length of the CDR3 is 15 residues. CDR3 nucleotides: TGTGCCAGCAGCCAGAACCTCCTAGCCAAAAACATTCAGTACTTC. Translation: CASSQNLLAKNIQYF.

This clonotype was picked up a small number of times. V gene TRBV6-5 combines with J gene TRBJ2-5; tentative D call: TRBD2 (5 bases). The CDR3 extends over 15 amino acids. Germline values: CDR1 MNHEY, CDR2 SVGAGI. Deletions cut 2 bases from V and 0 bases from J, with 10 bases between. The CDR3 protein is CASSYTTGNQETQYF. CDR3 coding DNA: TGTGCCAGCAGTTACACCACCGGGAACCAAGAGACCCAGTACTTC.

This chain connects TRBV6-6 to TRBJ2-1; D is perhaps TRBD1 or TRBD2 (5 bases each). The CDR3 length is 13 residues. Germline V gene sequence: CDR1 MNHNY, CDR2 SVGAGI (reference sequence). Trimming took off 5 bases at V and 8 bases at J, with 13 bases between the two ends. As DNA, the CDR3 is TGTGCCAGCAGTCTACCGGGACGTGATGAGCAGTTCTTC. The encoded protein is CASSLPGRDEQFF.

The chain combines TRBV15 with TRBJ1-1; D is undetermined. Germline-derived CDR1 and CDR2 are LNHNV and YYDKDF (reference sequence). The CDR3 length is 13 residues. Between the trimmed V and J ends, which lost 1 base and 8 bases, there was a span of 11 bases. CDR3 amino acids: CATSRVDLEEAFF. DNA of the CDR3: TGTGCCACCAGCAGAGTCGACCTTGAGGAAGCTTTCTTT.

This clonotype showed up just a few times. V is TRBV21-1 and J is TRBJ1-5; the table's D call of TRBD1 was not tested on the DNA. TRBV21-1 is deemed a pseudogene. The CDR3 has 16 amino acids. CDR3 nucleotides: TGTGCCAGCAATCGGGACGGTGAGGGTCGCAATCAGCCCCAGCATTTT. Amino acid sequence: CASNRDGEGRNQPQHF.

This chain connects TRBV20-1 to TRBJ1-2; D is uncertain. Trimming took 6 bases from V and 2 from J, leaving 16 bases between them. This CDR3 spans 14 amino acids. The germline V gene has CDR1 DFQATT and CDR2 SNEGSKA (reference sequence). CDR3 nucleotides: TGCAGTGCAACGGGCGGGCCCCCAAACTATGGCTACACCTTC. Translation: CSATGGPPNYGYTF.

This clonotype showed up just a few times. J is TRBJ2-1 and V is TRBV20-1; 9 bases are shared with TRBD1. Germline loops: CDR1 DFQATT, CDR2 SNEGSKA (reference sequence). The CDR3 runs to 16 residues. V was pared by 0 bases and J by 2 bases, with 5 bases of the junction left unmatched. This chain's CDR3 is CSARDRRTGAYNEQFF. CDR3 sequence (DNA): TGCAGTGCTAGAGATCGCAGGACAGGGGCCTACAATGAGCAGTTCTTC.

The chain employs TRBV5-1 and TRBJ2-1, with no clear D. Trimming took off 10 bases at V and 4 bases at J, with 21 bases between the two ends. The CDR3 length is 15 residues. Per the germline V gene, CDR1 is SGHRS and CDR2 is YFSETQ. In DNA form, the CDR3 reads TGCGCCGGTAGCCCCAAAACAGAGTCGTACAATGAGCAGTTCTTC. The encoded protein is CAGSPKTESYNEQFF.

The J gene is TRBJ1-2, the V gene TRBV29-1; unclear D gene. Germline loops: CDR1 SQVTM, CDR2 ANQGSEA. Trimming shortened V by 1 base and J by 1 base, and 7 bases separated the two germline ends. The CDR3 covers 13 residues. Here the CDR3 DNA reads TGCAGCGTTGAAGTCTACGTTAACTATGGCTACACCTTC. Protein sequence: CSVEVYVNYGYTF.

This chain's CDR3 is CAICEGETQYF. The CDR3 DNA reads as TGTGCCATCTGCGAAGGAGAGACCCAGTACTTC. V is TRBV10-3 and J is TRBJ2-5; D is ambiguous. V lost 8 bases and J 4 bases, leaving 8 bases between the germline ends. The CDR3 is made up of 11 amino acids. Per germline, CDR1 ENHRY and CDR2 SYGVKD.

The sample holds many counts of this clonotype. The V call is TRBV7-8, the J call TRBJ2-7; maybe TRBD2 (5 bases). Trimming left V 5 bases short and J 4 bases short, with 15 bases between. The CDR3 is 14 residues long. The germline CDR1 and CDR2 sequences are SGHVS and FQNEAQ. The CDR3 region has the DNA TGTGCCAGCAGCCTAAGCGGTACCAGGTACGAGCAGTACTTC. Amino acids: CASSLSGTRYEQYF.

There are many counts of this clonotype. The chain links TRBV5-1 to TRBJ2-3; 8 positions match TRBD2. Germline lookup yields CDR1 SGHRS and CDR2 YFSETQ. The ends lost 4 bases at V and 2 bases at J; junction bases unmatched: 12. The CDR3 has 17 amino acids. The CDR3 loop is CASSRASAGGLTDTQYF. DNA of the CDR3: TGCGCCAGCAGCCGGGCCTCGGCGGGGGGCCTCACAGATACGCAGTATTTT. Combining the CDR3 with reference TRBV5-1 and TRBJ2-3 gives the whole variable domain KAGVTQTPRYLIKTRGQQVTLSCSPISGHRSVSWYQQTPGQGLQFLFEYFSETQRNKGNFPGRFSGRQFSNSRSEMNVSTLELGDSALYLCASSRASAGGLTDTQYFGPGTRLTVL.

Ten or more counts support this clonotype. The chain combines TRBV7-9 with TRBJ2-3; 11 bases line up with TRBD2. The CDR3 contains 14 residues. With 5 bases clipped from V and 14 bases from J, the junction kept 12 bases outside the gene matches. Germline CDR1 is SEHNR and CDR2 is FQNEAQ (reference sequence). Here the CDR3 reads CASSVTSGGNSWYF. CDR3 in DNA: TGTGCCAGCAGCGTAACTAGCGGGGGAAACTCATGGTATTTT.

This chain uses TRBV20-1 with TRBJ2-5; the match to TRBD2 covers 9 bases. The CDR3 runs to 15 residues. V lost 8 bases to trimming and J lost 2 bases; unmatched junction nucleotides: 12. From germline, CDR1 is DFQATT and CDR2 SNEGSKA (reference sequence). The CDR3 region is CSPSPSGGTQETQYF. In DNA, the CDR3 is TGCAGTCCCTCCCCCAGCGGGGGGACACAAGAGACCCAGTACTTC.

The rearrangement joins TRBV7-8 to TRBJ2-1; 8 bases align to TRBD1. CDR1 SGHVS and CDR2 FQNEAQ come from the germline V gene. Trimming removed 2 bases from V and 0 bases from J; junction bases left unmatched: 3. The length of the CDR3 is 16 residues. CDR3 coding DNA: TGTGCCAGCAGCTTATCAGGACAGGGCTCCTACAATGAGCAGTTCTTC. Protein product: CASSLSGQGSYNEQFF. Full variable domain (missing parts from reference TRBV7-8 and TRBJ2-1): GAGVSQSPRYKVAKRGQDVALRCDPISGHVSLFWYQQALGQGPEFLTYFQNEAQLDKSGLPSDRFFAERPEGSVSTLKIQRTQQEDSAVYLCASSLSGQGSYNEQFFGPGTRLTVL.

Note on this clonotype: Possible read error: a much larger clone is one base away. This CDR3 reads CASRTRQGHYEQYF. The CDR3 DNA sequence: TGTGCCAGCAGAACCCGGCAGGGTCACTACGAGCAGTACTTC. The chain links TRBV28 to TRBJ2-7; possible D gene TRBD1, 5 bases. The CDR3 has 14 residues. CDR1 is MDHEN and CDR2 is SYDVKM in the germline V gene. Trimming took off 6 bases at V and 3 bases at J, with 15 bases between the two ends.

This sequence joins TRBV29-1 and TRBJ2-6; D is perhaps TRBD1 (5 bases). The CDR3 covers 15 residues. V lost 6 bases, J lost 2 bases, and 14 bases lay in between. Germline V gene sequence: CDR1 SQVTM, CDR2 ANQGSEA. CDR3 region: CSVAAGLAGANVLTF. CDR3 DNA: TGCAGCGTCGCCGCAGGGTTAGCTGGGGCCAACGTCCTGACTTTC.

The gene calls are TRBV12-3 or TRBV12-4 and TRBJ2-7; TRBD2 agrees at 8 bases. The CDR3 has 14 amino acids. V lost 6 bases to trimming and J lost 10 bases; unmatched junction nucleotides: 14. The CDR3 reads CASRKIAGTNDQYF. CDR3 coding DNA: TGTGCCAGCAGGAAGATAGCGGGGACTAATGACCAGTACTTC.

The genes are TRBV18 and TRBJ2-1; D might be TRBD1 (6 bases). The germline CDR1 and CDR2 sequences are KGHSH and LQKENI. V lost 0 bases and J 12 bases, leaving 12 bases between the germline ends. This CDR3 region has 13 residues. As DNA, the CDR3 is TGTGCCAGCTCACCACCGAACAGGGAGCCGCAGTTCTTC. Amino acids: CASSPPNREPQFF.

This sequence joins TRBV4-2 and TRBJ2-7; a weak D match, TRBD1 (5 bases). The germline V and J ends were trimmed by 4 bases and 4 bases, with 41 bases remaining between them. The CDR3 has 23 amino acids. The germline V gene has CDR1 LGHNA and CDR2 YNFKEQ. Here the CDR3 DNA reads TGTGCCAGCAGCCCGGAGACACGGCAAGACAGTCTAAAAAGAGGAGTTTTCGGTTACGAGCAGTACTTC. Protein sequence: CASSPETRQDSLKRGVFGYEQYF.

This sequence joins TRBV5-5 and TRBJ1-2; perhaps TRBD1 as D (6 bases). This CDR3 spans 14 amino acids. Trimming took 0 bases from V and 8 from J, leaving 14 bases between them. Germline CDR1 reads SGHKS; CDR2 reads YYEKEE (reference sequence). As DNA, the CDR3 is TGTGCCAGCAGCTTGGGCGCGGGGGCGCAAGGCTACACCTTC. Its translation: CASSLGAGAQGYTF.

To note about this clonotype: A much larger clonotype is one base distant, so this may be a read error. CDR3 in amino acids: CSARDILRGGDGEQYF. In DNA, the CDR3 is TGCAGTGCTAGAGATATACTTCGCGGAGGGGATGGTGAGCAGTACTTC. V is TRBV20-1 and J is TRBJ2-5; maybe TRBD2 (6 bases). Trimming removed 0 bases at V and 11 bases at J, with 25 bases between. Germline CDR1 is DFQATT and CDR2 is SNEGSKA (reference sequence). The length of the CDR3 is 16 residues.

This clonotype has a handful of counts. V is TRBV6-6 and J is TRBJ2-3, with D hard to call. Germline CDR1 is MNHNY and CDR2 is SVGAGI (reference sequence). The germline V and J ends were trimmed by 0 bases and 5 bases, with 3 bases remaining between them. CDR3 length: 12 residues. The CDR3 region has the DNA TGTGCCAGCAGTTACTCCCAAGATACGCAGTATTTT. This gives the protein CASSYSQDTQYF.

This clonotype was recorded at least ten times. Here the CDR3 reads CASSFGQGGDEQFF. CDR3 nucleotides: TGCGCCAGCAGCTTCGGACAGGGGGGGGATGAGCAGTTCTTC. The rearrangement uses TRBV5-1 and TRBJ2-1, with 10 bases identical to TRBD1. Germline loops: CDR1 SGHRS, CDR2 YFSETQ. The CDR3 is made up of 14 amino acids. Losses at the gene ends were 2 bases for V and 8 bases for J; bases not matched to a gene: 4.

This clonotype was picked up a small number of times. The V call is TRBV7-2, the J call TRBJ2-1; D call uncertain. The J call may be wrong; the DNA end is better matched by TRBJ2-7. Germline V gene sequence: CDR1 SGHTA, CDR2 FQGNSA. The CDR3 length is 15 residues. CDR3 DNA: TGTGCCAGCAACCCCGCGGTGGGCTCCTACAATGAGCAGTACTTC. This codes for CASNPAVGSYNEQYF.

In its sample, this clonotype was seen many times. V is TRBV29-1 and J is TRBJ1-2, with D perhaps TRBD1 (5 bases). With 6 bases removed from V and 6 bases from J, the gap between germline ends came to 8 bases. This CDR3 is built from 10 residues. CDR1 is SQVTM and CDR2 is ANQGSEA in the germline V gene. In DNA form, the CDR3 reads TGCAGCGTAGGGGTGAATGGCTACACCTTC. It encodes CSVGVNGYTF.